This TCR beta chain is from a study of human T cells and chemical hapten exposure. Time point: pre-sensitization, week 0. Specified treatment: therapeutic diphenylcyclopropenone sensitization with weekly scalp DPC. This clonotype was observed many times. TCRdb processed the RACE reads anew with MiXCR; each CDR3 protein has one entry. The table records around 380,000 distinct CDR3 sequences, around 5.5% of them present only once. CDR1 SGHVS and CDR2 FNYEAQ come from the germline V gene. The CDR3 is 16 residues long. V lost 4 bases, J lost 0 bases, and 3 bases stayed unmatched. The chain links TRBV7-6 to TRBJ2-3; 11 bases fit TRBD2. The TCR comes from a woman younger than 30 with alopecia areata. Some clones in this sample may be carry-over from other donors' samples. Sequenced material: whole blood, taken in connection with sensitization to the hapten diphenylcyclopropenone (DPC). CDR3: CASSSLAGGSTDTQYF. In nucleotides, the CDR3 is TGTGCCAGCAGCTCCTTAGCGGGGGGGAGCACAGATACGCAGTATTTT. The whole variable domain, filled in from reference TRBV7-6 and TRBJ2-3, reads GAGVSQSPRYKVTKRGQDVALRCDPISGHVSLYWYRQALGQGPEFLTYFNYEAQQDKSGLPNDRFSAERPEGSISTLTIQRTEQRDSAMYRCASSSLAGGSTDTQYFGPGTRLTVL.